These 31 T cell receptor beta chains originate from one sample sequenced in a study of blood T cell repertoires in COVID-19. The assay was immunoSEQ multiplex PCR, and TCRdb's table has in-frame clones only and misses some. The table shows some 260,000 clones, with just under 85% occurring only once. Specimen: peripheral blood. The receptors shown here come from an elderly man with acute or convalescent COVID-19.

The chain carries TRBV6-1 and TRBJ1-3; D gene uncertain. The CDR3 covers 12 residues. Trimming pared 5 bases from V and 0 bases from J, leaving 2 bases between. Germline V CDR1 and CDR2: MNHNS, SASEGT. CDR3 sequence: CASSYSGNTIYF. CDR3 nucleotide sequence: TGTGCCAGCAGTTACTCTGGAAACACCATATATTTT.

V and J are TRBV27 and TRBJ2-7; 8 bases map to TRBD1. There are 16 residues in the CDR3. V lost 4 bases and J lost 2; bases outside the gene matches: 10. Germline V gene data show CDR1 as MNHEY and CDR2 as SMNVEV (reference sequence). The CDR3: CASSWGRDRRTYEQYF. CDR3 DNA: TGTGCCAGCAGTTGGGGCCGGGACAGGCGTACCTACGAGCAGTACTTC.

V is TRBV6-5 and J is TRBJ1-4; D possibly corresponds to TRBD1 (5 bases). CDR3 length: 14 residues. In germline, CDR1 is MNHEY, CDR2 SVGAGI. Trimming shortened V by 7 bases and J by 8 bases, and 17 bases separated the two germline ends. This CDR3 reads CASKRRQGEEKLFF. In DNA form, the CDR3 reads TGTGCCAGCAAGAGAAGGCAGGGCGAAGAAAAACTGTTTTTT.

The V gene is TRBV24-1, the J gene TRBJ1-2, with TRBD1 identical over 8 bases. The CDR3 has 15 amino acids. V was pared by 4 bases and J by 4 bases, with 7 bases of the junction left unmatched. From germline, CDR1 is KGHDR and CDR2 SFDVKD. Written as DNA, the CDR3 is TGTGCCACCAGTGACCCCGGGACAGGTCTCTATGGCTACACCTTC. Protein product: CATSDPGTGLYGYTF.

The chain couples TRBV5-4 to TRBJ2-1; D not certain. Trimming pared 4 bases from V and 7 bases from J, leaving 18 bases between. The CDR3 spans 15 residues. The germline V gene has CDR1 SGHNT and CDR2 YYREEE (reference sequence). The CDR3: CASSSPRGPWNEQFF. CDR3 DNA: TGTGCCAGCAGCAGCCCCCGTGGGCCTTGGAATGAGCAGTTCTTC.

The J gene is TRBJ1-1, the V gene TRBV4-1, with D unresolved. The CDR3 contains 15 residues. The germline V gene encodes CDR1 MGHRA and CDR2 YSYEKL. Between the trimmed V and J ends, which lost 0 bases and 2 bases, there was a span of 10 bases. CDR3 bases: TGCGCCAGCAGCCAAGACCACCAGACTAACACTGAAGCTTTCTTT. Protein sequence: CASSQDHQTNTEAFF.

The chain joins TRBV18 to TRBJ1-2; 8 bases are shared with TRBD1. With 3 bases clipped from V and 0 bases from J, the junction kept 15 bases outside the gene matches. Germline V lookup: CDR1 KGHSH, CDR2 LQKENI. The CDR3 runs 19 residues. This chain's CDR3 is CASSPQPPGTGGTNYGYTF. For the CDR3, the DNA is TGTGCCAGCTCACCTCAGCCGCCCGGGACAGGAGGGACTAACTATGGCTACACCTTC. The full variable domain, its missing parts supplied by reference TRBV18 and TRBJ1-2, is NAGVMQNPRHLVRRRGQEARLRCSPMKGHSHVYWYRQLPEEGLKFMVYLQKENIIDESGMPKERFSAEFPKEGPSILRIQQVVRGDSAAYFCASSPQPPGTGGTNYGYTFGSGTRLTVV.

V and J are TRBV19 and TRBJ1-5; 7 nucleotides line up with TRBD1. The J segment lost 1 base and the V segment lost 6 bases, leaving 12 bases of the junction unmatched. The V gene's germline CDR1 is LNHDA and CDR2 SQIVND (reference sequence). The length of the CDR3 is 17 residues. This chain's CDR3 is CASSVRGEGASNQPQHF. The DNA of the CDR3 is TGTGCCAGTAGCGTTAGGGGTGAGGGGGCGAGCAATCAGCCCCAGCATTTT.

This chain joins TRBV29-1 and TRBJ1-6; 12 bases are a match to TRBD1. After removal of 7 bases from V and 7 bases from J, the junction contained 5 bases not matched to a gene. Germline-derived CDR1 and CDR2 are SQVTM and ANQGSEA. This CDR3 has 14 residues. The CDR3 here is CSARDRGRNSPLHF. The CDR3 region has the DNA TGCAGCGCCCGGGACAGGGGGCGGAATTCACCCCTCCACTTT.

The rearrangement joins TRBV21-1 to TRBJ1-5. TRBV21-1 constitutes a pseudogene. The CDR3 spans 14 residues. The CDR3 bases are TGTGCCATACTACCCGAATGGGGCAATCAGCCCCAGCATTTT. Its translation is CAILPEWGNQPQHF.

V is TRBV6-5 and J is TRBJ1-5; no firm D call. Trimming left V 0 bases short and J 0 bases short, with 6 bases between. CDR3 length: 15 amino acids. Germline V CDR1 and CDR2: MNHEY, SVGAGI. The CDR3: CASSYSSSSNQPQHF. CDR3 nucleotide sequence: TGTGCCAGCAGTTACTCCTCCAGTAGCAATCAGCCCCAGCATTTT.

This chain uses TRBV9 with TRBJ1-1, with 11 bases that match TRBD1. Trimming cost V 0 bases and J 8 bases; bases outside gene matches: 12. Germline values: CDR1 SGDLS, CDR2 YYNGEE. The CDR3 consists of 17 residues. This CDR3 reads CASSVAPGTGGDAEAFF. The DNA for the CDR3 is TGTGCCAGCAGCGTAGCCCCCGGGACAGGGGGTGATGCAGAAGCTTTCTTT.

The CDR3 here is CASSPQGLAQHF. In DNA, the CDR3 is TGTGCCAGCTCACCACAGGGGCTGGCCCAGCATTTT. The rearrangement joins TRBV18 to TRBJ1-5, with a possible D match to TRBD1 (5 bases). Looked up from germline, CDR1 is KGHSH and CDR2 is LQKENI. The CDR3 spans 12 residues. The V gene lost 1 base and the J gene lost 11 bases, with 9 bases spanning the gap.

The chain links TRBV11-3 to TRBJ2-3; 9 nucleotides agree with TRBD2. The CDR3 is 17 residues long. CDR1 SGHNT and CDR2 YENEEA come from the germline V gene. J gave up 1 base and V 5 bases, and 10 bases lay outside the gene matches. CDR3: CASSPGYSGGRTDTQYF. As DNA, the CDR3 is TGTGCCAGCAGCCCCGGTTATAGCGGGGGCCGCACAGATACGCAGTATTTT.

This chain uses TRBV7-9 with TRBJ1-3, with D possibly TRBD1 on 6 matching bases. Germline-derived CDR1 and CDR2 are SEHNR and FQNEAQ (reference sequence). V lost 4 bases and J 0 bases, leaving 13 bases between the germline ends. The CDR3 covers 16 residues. CDR3 nucleotides: TGTGCCAGCAGCTCCCAGGGGTCCCCCTCTGGAAACACCATATATTTT. The encoded protein is CASSSQGSPSGNTIYF.

The chain combines TRBV7-9 with TRBJ2-3; D gene uncertain. V dropped 2 bases and J dropped 5 bases, with 14 bases sitting between them. This CDR3 comprises 15 residues. CDR1 and CDR2 (germline): SEHNR, FQNEAQ (reference sequence). CDR3 loop: CASSLLFPSGDTQYF. The DNA for the CDR3 is TGTGCCAGCAGCTTATTGTTTCCTAGTGGAGATACGCAGTATTTT.

This sequence joins TRBV12-2 and TRBJ1-6; TRBD1 is the table's D call, not checked against the DNA. TRBV12-2 is a documented pseudogene. The CDR3 consists of 16 residues. For the CDR3, the DNA is TGTGCAAGTCGCCTCAACAGGAATCCTTATAATTCACCCCTCCACTTT. It yields the protein CASRLNRNPYNSPLHF.

This clone turned up a few times. V gene TRBV27 combines with J gene TRBJ1-1; D is possibly TRBD1 (5 bases). Trimming removed 6 bases at V and 1 base at J, with 15 bases between. This CDR3 spans 15 amino acids. The V gene's germline CDR1 is MNHEY and CDR2 SMNVEV (reference sequence). CDR3 coding DNA: TGTGCCAGCAGACTCGCGGGACTCCCGAACACTGAAGCTTTCTTT. Residues: CASRLAGLPNTEAFF.

This clone occurred once. The chain carries TRBV7-3 and TRBJ1-5, with D unclear. V was pared by 3 bases and J by 4 bases, with 7 bases between. Germline V gene data show CDR1 as SGHTA and CDR2 as FQGTGA. This CDR3 comprises 13 residues. The CDR3 loop reads CASSFGLNQPQHF. CDR3 sequence (DNA): TGTGCCAGCAGCTTCGGGTTAAATCAGCCCCAGCATTTT. The variable domain in full, with the rest retrieved from reference TRBV7-3 and TRBJ1-5, is GAGVSQTPSNKVTEKGKYVELRCDPISGHTALYWYRQSLGQGPEFLIYFQGTGAADDSGLPNDRFFAVRPEGSVSTLKIQRTERGDSAVYLCASSFGLNQPQHFGDGTRLSIL.

The chain couples TRBV27 to TRBJ1-2; D is possibly TRBD1 (5 bases). Germline V lookup: CDR1 MNHEY, CDR2 SMNVEV (reference sequence). Trimming cost V 7 bases and J 6 bases, with 15 bases left between them. This CDR3 contains 13 residues. The CDR3 DNA reads TGTGCCAGCAAGCCTACGACAGACCATGGCTACACCTTC. It is translated as CASKPTTDHGYTF.

This sequence joins TRBV27 and TRBJ2-6; D remains unclear. CDR1 and CDR2 (germline): MNHEY, SMNVEV (reference sequence). This CDR3 has 19 amino acids. V was trimmed by 0 bases and J by 0 bases, leaving 15 bases between them. The CDR3 DNA sequence: TGTGCCAGCAGTTTATCGCCGGGTCTTCAGAGCTCTGGGGCCAACGTCCTGACTTTC. It is translated as CASSLSPGLQSSGANVLTF. Together with reference TRBV27 and TRBJ2-6, the CDR3 gives the full variable domain: EAQVTQNPRYLITVTGKKLTVTCSQNMNHEYMSWYRQDPGLGLRQIYYSMNVEVTDKGDVPEGYKVSRKEKRNFPLILESPSPNQTSLYFCASSLSPGLQSSGANVLTFGAGSRLTVL.

The gene calls are TRBV28 and TRBJ2-7; 8 bases map to TRBD1. The CDR3 covers 15 residues. Trimming took 7 bases from V and 5 from J; bases not matched to a gene: 13. Germline-derived CDR1 and CDR2 are MDHEN and SYDVKM. For the CDR3, the DNA is TGTGCCAGCACTGTAACTGGACAGGGAGCGGACGAGCAGTACTTC. Residues: CASTVTGQGADEQYF.

This clone was recorded a few times. The chain uses TRBV5-1 and TRBJ2-2; D unclear. With 0 bases removed from V and 4 bases from J, the gap between germline ends came to 7 bases. The CDR3 is made up of 14 amino acids. Per the germline V gene, CDR1 is SGHRS and CDR2 is YFSETQ. The CDR3 region has the DNA TGCGCCAGCAGCTTGGGCAGGATCACCGGGGAGCTGTTTTTT. Translating gives CASSLGRITGELFF. Full variable domain (remainder filled in from reference TRBV5-1 and TRBJ2-2): KAGVTQTPRYLIKTRGQQVTLSCSPISGHRSVSWYQQTPGQGLQFLFEYFSETQRNKGNFPGRFSGRQFSNSRSEMNVSTLELGDSALYLCASSLGRITGELFFGEGSRLTVL.

The chain couples TRBV5-1 to TRBJ2-3; the D gene is possibly TRBD1 (7 bases). There are 15 residues in the CDR3. CDR1 SGHRS and CDR2 YFSETQ come from the germline V gene. V lost 0 bases, J lost 2 bases, and 10 bases lay in between. In DNA form, the CDR3 reads TGCGCCAGCAGCTTGGGCGGGACAGTCACAGATACGCAGTATTTT. Translation: CASSLGGTVTDTQYF.

The rearrangement uses TRBV27 and TRBJ1-6, with D perhaps TRBD1 (6 bases). Germline V gene sequence: CDR1 MNHEY, CDR2 SMNVEV (reference sequence). The length of the CDR3 is 17 residues. V was clipped by 6 bases and J by 4 bases, with 19 bases between them. The CDR3 sequence is CASSPFLGQIYNSPLHF. CDR3 nucleotide sequence: TGTGCCAGCAGCCCCTTCCTAGGACAGATTTATAATTCACCCCTCCACTTT.

The DNA of the CDR3 is TGTGCCAGCAGGTACAGGGATCACACAGATACGCAGTATTTT. It codes for CASRYRDHTDTQYF. The rearrangement links TRBV2 to TRBJ2-3, with TRBD1 as a possible D gene (6 bases). Per the germline V gene, CDR1 is SNHLY and CDR2 is FYNNEI. Between the trimmed V and J ends, which lost 6 bases and 2 bases, there was a span of 12 bases. This CDR3 has 14 amino acids.

The chain has TRBV28 and TRBJ1-5; 9 nucleotides agree with TRBD1. From germline, CDR1 is MDHEN and CDR2 SYDVKM. V dropped 3 bases and J dropped 7; count of bases not matched to a gene: 4. The CDR3 covers 14 residues. The CDR3 region has the DNA TGTGCCAGCAGTTTCTCCGGGACAGGGCAGCCCCAGCATTTT. This sequence encodes CASSFSGTGQPQHF.

The rearrangement joins TRBV9 to TRBJ1-1; 8 nucleotides match TRBD1. The CDR3 is made up of 16 amino acids. Germline lookup yields CDR1 SGDLS and CDR2 YYNGEE. V dropped 3 bases and J dropped 11; count of bases not matched to a gene: 18. CDR3 nucleotide sequence: TGTGCCAGCAGCGCCCAAGAGAGAGTCAGGGGGCCGGTGGCTTTCTTT. Protein: CASSAQERVRGPVAFF. Combining the CDR3 with reference TRBV9 and TRBJ1-1 gives the whole variable domain DSGVTQTPKHLITATGQRVTLRCSPRSGDLSVYWYQQSLDQGLQFLIQYYNGEERAKGNILERFSAQQFPDLHSELNLSSLELGDSALYFCASSAQERVRGPVAFFGQGTRLTVV.

This chain uses TRBV6-4 with TRBJ2-7, with a weak D call TRBD1 (5 bases). Germline V gene sequence: CDR1 MRHNA, CDR2 SNTAGT. Trimming took off 6 bases at V and 0 bases at J, with 18 bases between the two ends. The CDR3 length is 16 residues. This CDR3 is CASRDSRVLSSYEQYF. In DNA, the CDR3 is TGTGCCAGCAGGGATTCCAGGGTCCTGAGCTCCTACGAGCAGTACTTC.

V gene TRBV18 combines with J gene TRBJ1-5; no definite D call. V dropped 5 bases and J dropped 6 bases, with 17 bases sitting between them. The CDR3 consists of 15 residues. Per the germline V gene, CDR1 is KGHSH and CDR2 is LQKENI. The CDR3 is CASSSPGAPSQPQHF. CDR3 sequence (DNA): TGTGCCAGCTCATCCCCGGGAGCCCCCAGTCAGCCCCAGCATTTT.

This rearrangement joins TRBV5-6 to TRBJ2-5, with D tentatively TRBD1 (5 bases). Germline values: CDR1 SGHDT, CDR2 YYEEEE. V lost 4 bases, J lost 2 bases, and 12 bases lay in between. This CDR3 has 14 amino acids. Written as DNA, the CDR3 is TGTGCCAGCAGCAAAAAGACAGTACAAGAGACCCAGTACTTC. Encoded protein: CASSKKTVQETQYF.